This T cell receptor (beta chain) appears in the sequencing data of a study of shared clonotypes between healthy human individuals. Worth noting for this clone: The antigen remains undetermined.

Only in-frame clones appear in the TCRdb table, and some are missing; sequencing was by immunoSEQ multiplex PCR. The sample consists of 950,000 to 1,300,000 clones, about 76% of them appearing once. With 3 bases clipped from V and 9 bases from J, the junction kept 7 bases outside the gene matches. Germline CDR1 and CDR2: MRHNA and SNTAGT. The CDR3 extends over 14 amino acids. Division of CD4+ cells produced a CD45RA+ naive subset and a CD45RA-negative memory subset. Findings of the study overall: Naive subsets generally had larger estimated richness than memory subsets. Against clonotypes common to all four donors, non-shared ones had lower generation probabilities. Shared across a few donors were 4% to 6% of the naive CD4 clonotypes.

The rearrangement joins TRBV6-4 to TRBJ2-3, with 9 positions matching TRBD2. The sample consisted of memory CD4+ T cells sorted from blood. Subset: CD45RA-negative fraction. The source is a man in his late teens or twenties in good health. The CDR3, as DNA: TGTGCCAGCAGTGAAGCTGCGGGAGGGGGGACGCAGTATTTT. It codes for CASSEAAGGGTQYF.